Below, one T cell receptor beta chain is given with its context. These data originate in a study of CD8 T cells in Susac syndrome. Looked up from germline, CDR1 is MNHEY and CDR2 is SMNVEV (reference sequence). Trimming removed 2 bases at V and 4 bases at J, with 9 bases between. The length of the CDR3 is 14 residues. Reverse transcription of about 0.45 to 1 ug RNA was carried out with random hexamers. A single record per CDR3 protein comes from TCRdb applying MiXCR to the immunoSEQ multiplex PCR reads. The sample consists of tens of thousands of distinct CDR3 sequences, 85% to 95% of them appearing once.

The source of this sequence is a human donor with Susac syndrome. Sequences were obtained from CD8+ T cells from PBMCs. V is TRBV27 and J is TRBJ1-5; D may be TRBD1 (5 bases). The CDR3 spells CASSLRGENQPQHF. The CDR3 DNA reads TGTGCCAGCAGTTTAAGAGGGGAAAATCAGCCCCAGCATTTT.